This T cell receptor (beta chain) was captured in a study of response to subunit inactivated influenza vaccine. Study-wide findings and caveats: The authors put forward the suggestion that each seasonal influenza vaccination may bring in only a limited number of new T cells.

Details on this clonotype: Its antigen is currently unknown.

Using its own MiXCR run on the RT-PCR reads, TCRdb lists one record per CDR3 protein. The sample holds fewer than 800,000 distinct CDR3 sequences, approximately 14% seen once. The trim removed 4 bases at V and 4 bases at J, leaving 5 bases unmatched. There are 15 residues in the CDR3. Germline CDR1 is KGHSH and CDR2 is LQKENI. The receptor was derived from a man aged 50 or older who received an inactivated influenza vaccine. V and J are TRBV18 and TRBJ2-2; 8 bases match TRBD1. Specimen: PBMCs from blood, collected 12 days after vaccination. CDR3 region: CASSRSTGGTGELFF. As DNA, the CDR3 is TGTGCCAGCTCACGTTCAACAGGGGGCACCGGGGAGCTGTTTTTT.